The clone carrying this T cell receptor beta chain was seen a few times. As yet, its antigen is unknown. This sample was taken from a study of blood T cells in healthy people across ages. A sample-barcoded 5' primer and a J-beta primer mix were used in a second PCR of roughly 7 to 12 cycles. In TCRdb, the 5' RACE reads were re-called with MiXCR into one record per CDR3 protein. The table records around 1,500,000 distinct CDR3 sequences, roughly 27% of them present only once. Findings of the study overall: Long-lived donors exceeded aged donors in naive CD4+ cells and diversity. With naive T cell percentage, TCR beta diversity showed a strong correlation.

Germline CDR1 and CDR2: KGHSH and LQKENI. This CDR3 has 15 residues. V shed 5 bases, J shed 3 bases, and the junction held 9 bases outside the gene matches. V and J are TRBV18 and TRBJ1-1, with 7 bases identical to TRBD1. This TCR was recovered from a woman in her twenties or thirties in good health. What was sequenced was blood. CDR3 amino acids: CASSIEQGYDTEAFF. CDR3 DNA: TGTGCCAGCTCAATCGAACAGGGGTACGACACTGAAGCTTTCTTT.